The clone carrying this TCR beta chain was seen at least ten times. Its antigen is currently unknown. The entry originates in a study of type 1 and type 2 diabetes patients. Study-level information: Magnetic bead positive selection isolated CD4+ or CD8+ T cells from PBMCs. Findings of the study overall: Type 2 diabetes and control samples shared highly correlated V and J usage, averaging roughly 0.97. Highly-expanded CD4+ clones were few in type 2 diabetes, median one, about 3.8% of reads. Both CD4+ and CD8+ type 2 diabetes repertoires showed significantly higher diversity than type 1.

Amplification started from genomic DNA. A primer set of 30 forward and 13 reverse primers amplified the CDR3. TCRdb reanalysed the multiplex PCR reads using MiXCR and keeps one entry per CDR3 protein. The sample yields around 300,000 distinct CDR3 sequences, approximately 50% seen once. V lost 2 bases, J lost 15 bases, and 13 bases lay in between. Germline lookup yields CDR1 SNHLY and CDR2 FYNNEI. The CDR3 has 12 amino acids. This chain joins TRBV2 and TRBJ1-4; D might be TRBD1 (5 bases). Material: peripheral blood mononuclear cells (PBMCs). The sequence came from a young man with type 2 diabetes. CDR3 amino acids: CASSEWDRIMFF. Here the CDR3 DNA reads TGTGCCAGCAGTGAATGGGACCGCATCATGTTTTTT. The full variable domain, with the rest looked up from reference TRBV2 and TRBJ1-4, is EPEVTQTPSHQVTQMGQEVILRCVPISNHLYFYWYRQILGQKVEFLVSFYNNEISEKSEIFDDQFSVERPDGSNFTLKIRSTKLEDSAMYFCASSEWDRIMFFGSGTQLSVL.